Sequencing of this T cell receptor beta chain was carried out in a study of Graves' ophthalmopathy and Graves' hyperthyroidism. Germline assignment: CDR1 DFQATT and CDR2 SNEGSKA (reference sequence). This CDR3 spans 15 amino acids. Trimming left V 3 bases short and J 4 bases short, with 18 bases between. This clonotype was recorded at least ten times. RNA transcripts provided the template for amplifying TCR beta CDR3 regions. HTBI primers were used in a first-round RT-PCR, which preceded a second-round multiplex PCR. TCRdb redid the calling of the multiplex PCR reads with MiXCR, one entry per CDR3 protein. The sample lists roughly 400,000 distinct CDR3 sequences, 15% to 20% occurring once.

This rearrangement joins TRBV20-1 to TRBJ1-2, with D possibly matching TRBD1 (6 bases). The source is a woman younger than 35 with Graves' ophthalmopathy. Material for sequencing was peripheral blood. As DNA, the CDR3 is TGCAGTGCTAGCTTTAAGCAGGACAGAACCTATGGCTACACCTTC. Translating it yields CSASFKQDRTYGYTF.